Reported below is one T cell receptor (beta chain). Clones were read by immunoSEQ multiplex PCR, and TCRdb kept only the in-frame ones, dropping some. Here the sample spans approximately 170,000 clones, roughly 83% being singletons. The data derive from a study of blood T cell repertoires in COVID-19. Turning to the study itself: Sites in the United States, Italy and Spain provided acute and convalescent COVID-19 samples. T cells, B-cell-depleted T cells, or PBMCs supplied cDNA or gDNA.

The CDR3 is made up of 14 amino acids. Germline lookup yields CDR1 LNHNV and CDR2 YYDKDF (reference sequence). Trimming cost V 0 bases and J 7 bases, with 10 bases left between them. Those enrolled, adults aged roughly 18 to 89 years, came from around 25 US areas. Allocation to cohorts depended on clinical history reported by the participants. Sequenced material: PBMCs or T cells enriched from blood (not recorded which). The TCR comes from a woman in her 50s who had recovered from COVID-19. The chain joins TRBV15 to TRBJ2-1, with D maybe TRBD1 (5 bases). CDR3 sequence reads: CATSRDGAPNEQFF. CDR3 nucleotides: TGTGCCACCAGCAGAGATGGGGCGCCGAATGAGCAGTTCTTC.